This T cell receptor (beta chain) emerged from a study of human T cells and chemical hapten exposure. As for time point: pre-sensitization, week 0. The treatment: therapeutic diphenylcyclopropenone sensitization with weekly scalp DPC. To note about this clonotype: A clone one base away is much larger, so this may be a read error.

The CDR3 covers 12 residues. Germline loops: CDR1 SEHNR, CDR2 FQNEAQ (reference sequence). One entry per CDR3 protein results from TCRdb running MiXCR on the RACE reads. The data contain 60,000 to 80,000 distinct CDR3 sequences, roughly 6.7% of them singletons. The source material was whole blood, sampled in connection with sensitization to the hapten diphenylcyclopropenone (DPC). This rearrangement joins TRBV7-9 to TRBJ2-3; the D is unclear. The receptor was derived from a woman in her twenties or thirties with alopecia areata. Some clones in this sample may be carry-over from other donors' samples. The CDR3 DNA sequence: TGTGCCAGCAGCCCCCTCACAGATACGCAGAATTTT. It yields the protein CASSPLTDTQNF.